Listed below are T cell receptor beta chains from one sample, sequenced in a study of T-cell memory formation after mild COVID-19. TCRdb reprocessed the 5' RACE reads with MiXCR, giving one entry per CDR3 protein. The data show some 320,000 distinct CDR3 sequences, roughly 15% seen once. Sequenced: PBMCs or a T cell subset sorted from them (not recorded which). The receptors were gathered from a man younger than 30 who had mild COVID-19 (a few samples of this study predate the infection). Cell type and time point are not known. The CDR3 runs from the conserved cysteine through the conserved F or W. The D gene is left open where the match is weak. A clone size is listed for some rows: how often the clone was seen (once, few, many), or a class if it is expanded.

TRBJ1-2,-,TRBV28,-,TGTGCCAGTCAGTTAGGATTCGCTAACTATGGCTACACCTTC,CASQLGFANYGYTF
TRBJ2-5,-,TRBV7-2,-,TGTGCCAGCAGCTTAGCGGTGGGACAAGAGACCCAGTACTTC,CASSLAVGQETQYF
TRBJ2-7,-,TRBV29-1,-,TGCAGCGTTGGGGTATCCTCCTACGAGCAGTACTTC,CSVGVSSYEQYF
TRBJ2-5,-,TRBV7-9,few,TGTGCCAGCAGCTTAGCTTGGGTGGGCCCGGACCGCCAAGAGACCCAGTACTTC,CASSLAWVGPDRQETQYF
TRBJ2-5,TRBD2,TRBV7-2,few,TGTGCCAGCAGCTTAGGGTCCACGGGGGGATGGGAGACCCAGTACTTC,CASSLGSTGGWETQYF
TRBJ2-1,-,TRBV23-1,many,TGCGCCAACTCTCAACAGGGTTCCGGAGTTCTTGAGCAGTTCTTC,CANSQQGSGVLEQFF
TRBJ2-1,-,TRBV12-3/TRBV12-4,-,TGTGCCAGCAGCGGGGGCGGGGTATACAATGAGCAGTTCTTC,CASSGGGVYNEQFF
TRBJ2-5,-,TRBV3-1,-,TGTGCCAGCAGCCAAGCCGCGGGGCGTGAGACCCAGTACTTC,CASSQAAGRETQYF
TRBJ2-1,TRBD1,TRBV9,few,TGTGCCAGCAGCGTAGACAGGGGGAATGAGCAGTTCTTC,CASSVDRGNEQFF
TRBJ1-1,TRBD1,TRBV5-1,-,TGCGCCAGCAGCAAGGACAGGCCGCGGATGAACACTGAAGCTTTCTTT,CASSKDRPRMNTEAFF
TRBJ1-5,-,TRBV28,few,TGTGCCAGCTCTCTCTGGGGGGATGATAGCAATCAGCCCCAGCATTTT,CASSLWGDDSNQPQHF
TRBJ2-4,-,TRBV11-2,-,TGTGCCAGCAGCTTAGCCGGGACACTAGCCAAAAACATTCAGTACTTC,CASSLAGTLAKNIQYF
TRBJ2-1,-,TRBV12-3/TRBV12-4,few,TGTGCCAGCAGTTTATTCGGGAATGAGCAGTTCTTC,CASSLFGNEQFF
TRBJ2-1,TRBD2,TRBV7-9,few,TGTGCCAGCAGCTTAGCACTAGCGGGGGTATACAATGAGCAGTTCTTC,CASSLALAGVYNEQFF
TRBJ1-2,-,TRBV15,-,TGTGCCACCAGCAGAGATGGCAGATACACCTTC,CATSRDGRYTF
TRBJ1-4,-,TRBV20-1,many,TGCAGTACGTCCCCGGGAGCTCTAAATGAAAAACTGTTTTTT,CSTSPGALNEKLFF
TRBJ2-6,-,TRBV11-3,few,TGTGCCAGCAGCTCCAGAGCTGGGGCCAACGTCCTGACTTTC,CASSSRAGANVLTF
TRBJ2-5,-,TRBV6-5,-,TGTGCCAGCAGTTACTCGAGCTACAGGGGAGGGGTTCAAGAGACCCAGTACTTC,CASSYSSYRGGVQETQYF
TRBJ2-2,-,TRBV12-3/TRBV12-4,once,TGTGCCAGCACGACGGGAAGGGACACCGGGGAGCTGTTTTTT,CASTTGRDTGELFF
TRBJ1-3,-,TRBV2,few,TGTGCCAGCAGTGAGCGCAGGGCCTCTGGAAACACCATATATTTT,CASSERRASGNTIYF
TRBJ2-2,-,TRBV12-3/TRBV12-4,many,TGTGCCAGCAGTTACAGGGTTATTGACGGGGAGCTGTTTTTT,CASSYRVIDGELFF
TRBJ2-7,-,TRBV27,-,TGTGCCAGCAGTTTAGGGCAGCTTAATAACTTC,CASSLGQLNNF
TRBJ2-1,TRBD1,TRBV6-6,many,TGTGCCAGCACCTACCTTGGACAGGGTGGCGATGAGCAGTTCTTC,CASTYLGQGGDEQFF
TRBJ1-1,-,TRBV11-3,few,TGTGCCAGCAGCACGGGGGGCAGGGCTGAAGCTTTCTTT,CASSTGGRAEAFF
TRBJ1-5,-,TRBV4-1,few,TGCGCCAGCAGCCAAGATCGTAGGAGTTTGCAGCCCCAGCATTTT,CASSQDRRSLQPQHF
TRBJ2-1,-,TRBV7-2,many,TGTGCCAGCAGCTTATCTAGCGTGAACTGGGGGCAGTTCTTC,CASSLSSVNWGQFF
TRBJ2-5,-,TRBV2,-,TGTGCCAGCAGGCCGGACGGACAAGAGACCCAGTACTTC,CASRPDGQETQYF
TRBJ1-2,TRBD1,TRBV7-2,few,TGTGCCAGCAAAACAGGGGACGCTAACTATGGCTACACCTTC,CASKTGDANYGYTF
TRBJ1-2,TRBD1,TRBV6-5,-,TGTGCCAGCAGTTCAGGGGGCCCCGATGGCTACACCTTC,CASSSGGPDGYTF
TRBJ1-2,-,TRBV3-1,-,TGTGCCAGCAGCCAGAGCAGCGCGGGGGGGTTGGATGGCTACACCTTC,CASSQSSAGGLDGYTF
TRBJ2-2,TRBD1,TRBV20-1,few,TGCAGTGCTAGAGATCGGTCTGGGACAGGGATGACCGGGGAGCTGTTTTTT,CSARDRSGTGMTGELFF
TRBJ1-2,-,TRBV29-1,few,TGCAGCGTTCGGGTATTCAACTATGGCTACACCTTC,CSVRVFNYGYTF
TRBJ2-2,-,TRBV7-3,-,TGTGCCAGCAGCTTAAATTTTCACGTAACCGGGGAGCTGTTTTTT,CASSLNFHVTGELFF
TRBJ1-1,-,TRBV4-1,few,TGCGCCAGCAGCCAAGTATCCTCAGGCCCTGAAGCTTTCTTT,CASSQVSSGPEAFF
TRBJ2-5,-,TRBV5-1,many,TGCGCCAGCAGCCCGGACAACGAAGAGACCCAGTACTTC,CASSPDNEETQYF
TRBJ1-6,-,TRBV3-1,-,TGTGCCAGCAGCCAGGGCCCAAATTCACCCCTCCACTTT,CASSQGPNSPLHF
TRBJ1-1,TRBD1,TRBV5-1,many,TGCGCCAGCAGCTTGGCAGGGGGAAACACTGAAGCTTTCTTT,CASSLAGGNTEAFF
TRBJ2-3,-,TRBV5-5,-,TGTGCCAGCAGCCCCCTCCGGGGGACGGGAGATACGCAGTATTTT,CASSPLRGTGDTQYF
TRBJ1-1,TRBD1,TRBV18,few,TGTGCCAGCTCACCAAGACAGGGAAAAAACACTGAAGCTTTCTTT,CASSPRQGKNTEAFF
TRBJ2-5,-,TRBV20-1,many,TGCAGTGCGAGCCCCCGGAGGTACCCTCAAGAGACCCAGTACTTC,CSASPRRYPQETQYF
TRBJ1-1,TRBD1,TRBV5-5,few,TGTGCCAGCAGCCTGACAGGGTCGTCGAACACTGAAGCTTTCTTT,CASSLTGSSNTEAFF
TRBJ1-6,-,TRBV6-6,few,TGTGCCACGAGGGGGTCGTCGGGGAATAATTCACCCCTCCACTTT,CATRGSSGNNSPLHF
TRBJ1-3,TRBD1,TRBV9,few,TGTGCCAGCAGCGAGGACAGGACGTCGGGCGGAAACACCATATATTTT,CASSEDRTSGGNTIYF
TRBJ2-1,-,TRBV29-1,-,TGCAGCGTTGAGGCTGAAGACAGCAATGAGCAGTTCTTC,CSVEAEDSNEQFF
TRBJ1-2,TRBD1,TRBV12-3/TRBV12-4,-,TGTGCCAGCAGCGCACAGGGGTCAGGTGGCTACACCTTC,CASSAQGSGGYTF
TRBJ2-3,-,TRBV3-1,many,TGTGCCAGCAGTCCGACAGTGGGTCATACAGATACGCAGTATTTT,CASSPTVGHTDTQYF
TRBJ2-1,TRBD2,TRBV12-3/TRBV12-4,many,TGTGCCAGCAGTTGGGGGGGAAGTGAGCAGTTCTTC,CASSWGGSEQFF
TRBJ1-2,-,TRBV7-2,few,TGTGCCAGCAGCTTAGGAGTGGAAAGCTATGGCTACACCTTC,CASSLGVESYGYTF
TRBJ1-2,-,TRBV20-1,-,TGCAGTGCTCCCCACCGGGACACCTATGGCTACACCTTC,CSAPHRDTYGYTF
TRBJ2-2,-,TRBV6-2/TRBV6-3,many,TGTGCCAGCAGTTGGGGCCCTGGCCCCGGGGAGCTGTTTTTT,CASSWGPGPGELFF
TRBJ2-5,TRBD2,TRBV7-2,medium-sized,TGTGCCAGCAGCTCCGGGGGGGCCCCAGAGACCCAGTACTTC,CASSSGGAPETQYF
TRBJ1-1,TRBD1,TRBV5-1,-,TGCGCCAGCAGCTTATCCGGACAGGCCACTGAAGCTTTCTTT,CASSLSGQATEAFF
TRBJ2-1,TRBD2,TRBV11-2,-,TGTGCCAGCAGAAAAACTAGCGGGGGGGCTCATGAGCAGTTCTTC,CASRKTSGGAHEQFF
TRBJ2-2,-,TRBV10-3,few,TGTGCCTCCCAGGGGGGGAGCGCCGGGGAGCTGTTTTTT,CASQGGSAGELFF
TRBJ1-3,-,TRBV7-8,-,TGTGCCAGCGCCCGGAGGGGGGTCGGAAACACCATATATTTT,CASARRGVGNTIYF
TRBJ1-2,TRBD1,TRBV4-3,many,TGCGCCAGCAGCCAAGTCCTGGACAGGGGCGACTATGGCTACACCTTC,CASSQVLDRGDYGYTF